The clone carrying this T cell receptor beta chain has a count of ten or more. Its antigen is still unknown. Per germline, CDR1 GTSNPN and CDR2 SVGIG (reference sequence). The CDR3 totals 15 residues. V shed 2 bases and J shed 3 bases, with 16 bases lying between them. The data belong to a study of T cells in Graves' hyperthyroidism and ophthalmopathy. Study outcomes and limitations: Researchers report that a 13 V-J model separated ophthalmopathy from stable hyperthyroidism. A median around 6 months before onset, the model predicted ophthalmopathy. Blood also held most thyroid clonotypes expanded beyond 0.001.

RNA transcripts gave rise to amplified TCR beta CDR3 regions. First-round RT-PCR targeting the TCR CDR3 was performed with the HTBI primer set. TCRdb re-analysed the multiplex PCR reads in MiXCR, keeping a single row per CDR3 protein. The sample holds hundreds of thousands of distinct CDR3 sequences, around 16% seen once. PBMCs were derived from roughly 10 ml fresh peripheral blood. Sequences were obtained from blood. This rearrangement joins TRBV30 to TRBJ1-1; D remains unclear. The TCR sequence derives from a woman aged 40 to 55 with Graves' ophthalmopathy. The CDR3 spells CAWSSFSLKDTEAFF. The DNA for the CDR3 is TGTGCCTGGAGTTCCTTCTCCCTTAAGGACACTGAAGCTTTCTTT.